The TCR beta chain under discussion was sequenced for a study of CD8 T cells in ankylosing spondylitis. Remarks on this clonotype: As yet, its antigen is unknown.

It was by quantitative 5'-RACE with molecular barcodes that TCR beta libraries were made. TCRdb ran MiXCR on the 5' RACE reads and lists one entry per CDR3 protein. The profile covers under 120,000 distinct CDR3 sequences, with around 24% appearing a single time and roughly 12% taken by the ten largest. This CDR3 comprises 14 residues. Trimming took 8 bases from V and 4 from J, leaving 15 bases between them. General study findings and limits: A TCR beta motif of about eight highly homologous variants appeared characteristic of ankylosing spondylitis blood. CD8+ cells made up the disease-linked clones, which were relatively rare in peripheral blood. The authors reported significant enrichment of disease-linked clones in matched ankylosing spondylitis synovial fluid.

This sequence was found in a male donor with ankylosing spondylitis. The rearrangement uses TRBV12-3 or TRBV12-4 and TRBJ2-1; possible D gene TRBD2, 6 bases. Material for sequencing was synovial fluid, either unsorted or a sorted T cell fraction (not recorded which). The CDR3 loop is CASRRDLVYNEQFF. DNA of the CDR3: TGTGCCAGCCGGAGGGATCTTGTATACAATGAGCAGTTCTTC.